This TCR beta chain was sequenced during a study of regulatory T cells in long-lasting Graves disease. Turning to the study itself: With positive TSH receptor antibodies and over 5 years of antithyroid drugs, Graves' disease was considered persistent. Study results and limitations: Persistent disease preferred TRBV28, TRBJ1-2 and TRBJ2-5; new disease, TRBV20-1 and TRBJ2-1.

The sample holds a few counts of this clonotype. The target antigen is unknown. This sample's time point: persistent/refractory GD, antithyroid drugs over 5 years with positive TRAb. RNA extracted from PBMCs served as the sequencing template. V shed 1 base and J shed 0 bases, with 16 bases lying between them. This CDR3 contains 17 residues. CDR1 and CDR2 from the germline V gene are SGHDN and FVKESK. Construction of the TCR beta libraries employed iRepertoire HTBI primers in conjunction with Arm-PCR of CDR3 regions. TCRdb passed the multiplex PCR reads through MiXCR, listing each CDR3 protein once. The sample includes 300,000 to 500,000 distinct CDR3 sequences, about 20% seen only once; the top ten take less than 25%.

This specimen was peripheral blood mononuclear cells (PBMCs), taken when the disease was refractory, from a patient treated with antithyroid drugs. The TCR comes from a female donor with Graves disease. J is TRBJ2-7 and V is TRBV14, with D tentatively TRBD2 (6 bases). The CDR3, as DNA: TGTGCCAGCAGCCAAGGTCCCGGGGGAGTTAACTCCTACGAGCAGTACTTC. Translation: CASSQGPGGVNSYEQYF.